The clone carrying this TCR beta chain occurred a few times. Its cognate antigen is unknown. A diagnosis was made from clinical symptoms together with serum thyroxine, TRAb, thyroid ultrasound and orbital computed tomography. As the starting material, roughly 9.8 ml of fresh peripheral blood yielded the PBMCs. The entry originates in a study of Graves' ophthalmopathy and Graves' hyperthyroidism. For the study at large: Blood was drawn at initial diagnosis, before any treatment. General observations from the study: Blood samples also showed most expanded thyroid clonotypes exceeding 0.001 frequency.

This CDR3 region has 16 residues. Germline V CDR1 and CDR2: SGHKS, YYEKEE (reference sequence). V gave up 2 bases and J gave up 0 bases, with 11 bases separating them. Amplification from RNA transcripts yielded the TCR beta CDR3 regions. Following a first-round RT-PCR that used HTBI primers, a second-round multiplex PCR was carried out. Using its own MiXCR run on the multiplex PCR reads, TCRdb lists one record per CDR3 protein. Found here are fewer than 350,000 distinct CDR3 sequences, about a sixth of them singletons; the top ten hold roughly an eighth. This TCR was sampled from an adult man with Graves' ophthalmopathy. The chain is built from TRBV5-5 and TRBJ2-2; D may be TRBD1 or TRBD2 (5 bases each). The sample comprised peripheral blood. Here the CDR3 reads CASSLSGTANTGELFF. DNA of the CDR3: TGTGCCAGCAGCTTATCTGGGACGGCGAACACCGGGGAGCTGTTTTTT.